This T cell receptor (beta chain) was documented in a study of glioma-infiltrating T cells after dendritic cell vaccination. Overall study context: Patients had newly diagnosed or recurrent glioblastoma and received dendritic cell vaccines. Autologous tumor lysate-pulsed dendritic cell vaccination was given between the early 2000s and the early 2010s.

TCRdb keeps only in-frame clones here, not all; method: immunoSEQ multiplex PCR. The sample includes fewer than 100,000 clones, over 75% of them seen just once. General observations from the study: Higher TCR clonality did not directly relate to longer survival.

This clone was detected many times. Its matching antigen is unknown. This CDR3 is 16 amino acids long. J lost 0 bases, V lost 7 bases, and 7 bases had no gene match. Per the germline V gene, CDR1 is LNHDA and CDR2 is SQIVND (reference sequence). All glioblastoma patients lacked an isocitrate dehydrogenase mutation. This clonotype was sampled from a human donor with glioblastoma. The chain has TRBV19 and TRBJ1-3; 9 bases match TRBD1. The specimen was blood, collected before dendritic cell vaccination. CDR3 protein: CASKGQGAPSGNTIYF. In nucleotides, the CDR3 is TGTGCCAGTAAGGGACAGGGCGCTCCCTCTGGAAACACCATATATTTT.